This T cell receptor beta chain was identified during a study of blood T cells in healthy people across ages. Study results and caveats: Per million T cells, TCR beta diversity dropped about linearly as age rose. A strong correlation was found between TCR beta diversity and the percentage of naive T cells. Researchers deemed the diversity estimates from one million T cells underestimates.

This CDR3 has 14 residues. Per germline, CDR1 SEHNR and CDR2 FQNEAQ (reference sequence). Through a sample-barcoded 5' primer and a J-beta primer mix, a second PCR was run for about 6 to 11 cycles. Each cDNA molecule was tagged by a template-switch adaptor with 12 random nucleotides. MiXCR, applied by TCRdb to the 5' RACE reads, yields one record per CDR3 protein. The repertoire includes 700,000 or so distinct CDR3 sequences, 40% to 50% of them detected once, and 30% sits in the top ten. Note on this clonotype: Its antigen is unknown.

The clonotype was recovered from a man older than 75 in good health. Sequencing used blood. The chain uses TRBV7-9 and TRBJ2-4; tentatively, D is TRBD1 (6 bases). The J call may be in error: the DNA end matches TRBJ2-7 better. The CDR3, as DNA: TGTGCCAGCAGCTTAATAGGGGGTACCTACGAGCAGTACTTC. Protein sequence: CASSLIGGTYEQYF.